Below are 16 T cell receptor beta chains sequenced from a single sample in a study of blood T cell repertoires in COVID-19. The assay was immunoSEQ multiplex PCR, and TCRdb's table has in-frame clones only and misses some. The table includes 190,000 or so clones, about 85% detected once. The specimen was peripheral blood. These receptors all come from a man aged 55-75 years with COVID-19, enrolled during active disease.

V is TRBV15 and J is TRBJ1-4, with 8 bases that match TRBD1. The CDR3 runs 15 residues. CDR1 LNHNV and CDR2 YYDKDF come from the germline V gene (reference sequence). V was pared by 3 bases and J by 4 bases, with 4 bases of the junction left unmatched. CDR3 region: CATSSLGQDNEKLFF. CDR3 bases: TGTGCCACCAGCAGTCTGGGACAGGATAATGAAAAACTGTTTTTT.

The V gene is TRBV11-2, the J gene TRBJ2-4; possible D gene TRBD2, 5 bases. The germline gives CDR1 SGHAT, CDR2 FQNNGV. V was shortened by 0 bases and J by 2 bases, with 8 bases between the two germline ends. The CDR3 is made up of 15 amino acids. The CDR3 region has the DNA TGTGCCAGCAGCTTAGAGGGGAGTTCCAAAAACATTCAGTACTTC. This encodes CASSLEGSSKNIQYF.

V and J are TRBV7-9 and TRBJ2-4, with 11 bases aligning to TRBD1. With V trimmed by 4 bases and J by 9 bases, 2 bases remained unmatched. The CDR3 is 13 amino acids. Germline assignment: CDR1 SEHNR and CDR2 FQNEAQ (reference sequence). CDR3 bases: TGTGCCAGCAGCTACGGGACAGGGGGCATTCAGTACTTC. Amino acids: CASSYGTGGIQYF.

V is TRBV19 and J is TRBJ1-5, with 10 nucleotides matching TRBD1. CDR1 and CDR2 from the germline V gene are LNHDA and SQIVND (reference sequence). V was pared by 5 bases and J by 3 bases, with 10 bases of the junction left unmatched. CDR3 length: 17 amino acids. Written as DNA, the CDR3 is TGTGCCAGTAGTTCCCGGACAGGGGGGATTTTCAATCAGCCCCAGCATTTT. Its protein is CASSSRTGGIFNQPQHF.

V and J are TRBV7-8 and TRBJ1-5; 8 bases map to TRBD1. Germline V CDR1 and CDR2: SGHVS, FQNEAQ. J gave up 2 bases and V 5 bases, and 8 bases lay outside the gene matches. The CDR3 consists of 16 residues. CDR3 amino acids: CASSQGARGGNQPQHF. CDR3 bases: TGTGCCAGCAGCCAGGGGGCCCGTGGGGGCAATCAGCCCCAGCATTTT. The whole variable domain, remainder taken from reference TRBV7-8 and TRBJ1-5, is GAGVSQSPRYKVAKRGQDVALRCDPISGHVSLFWYQQALGQGPEFLTYFQNEAQLDKSGLPSDRFFAERPEGSVSTLKIQRTQQEDSAVYLCASSQGARGGNQPQHFGDGTRLSIL.

This clone was observed once. V is TRBV6-6 and J is TRBJ1-4; 8 bases match TRBD1. The CDR3 contains 14 residues. J was trimmed by 11 bases and V by 6 bases; bases with no gene match: 11. Germline values: CDR1 MNHNY, CDR2 SVGAGI (reference sequence). DNA of the CDR3: TGTGCCAGCAGACCCGCAGGGGGCGCTGGGAAACTGTTTTTT. Translation gives CASRPAGGAGKLFF.

The rearrangement joins TRBV7-3 to TRBJ2-3; 10 nucleotides align to TRBD2. CDR1 and CDR2 from the germline V gene are SGHTA and FQGTGA. J was trimmed by 1 base and V by 5 bases; bases with no gene match: 6. The CDR3 sequence is 16 residues long. CDR3 protein: CASSLRGTSGTDTQYF. In DNA form, the CDR3 reads TGTGCCAGCAGCCTCAGGGGGACTAGCGGCACAGATACGCAGTATTTT.

This chain joins TRBV3-1 (or the pseudogene TRBV3-2) and TRBJ1-5; D gene ambiguous. Trimming shortened V by 2 bases and J by 3 bases, and 5 bases separated the two germline ends. This CDR3 comprises 13 residues. Germline assignment: CDR1 LGHDT and CDR2 YNNKEL (reference sequence). The CDR3 sequence: CASSQQLNQPQHF. The DNA for the CDR3 is TGTGCCAGCAGCCAACAACTCAATCAGCCCCAGCATTTT.

The chain employs TRBV4-1 and TRBJ1-2; no firm D call. The CDR3 covers 14 residues. Germline V CDR1 and CDR2: MGHRA, YSYEKL. V shed 0 bases and J shed 2 bases, with 7 bases lying between them. This CDR3 is CASSQDSGNYGYTF. The CDR3 bases are TGCGCCAGCAGCCAAGATTCGGGGAACTATGGCTACACCTTC.

The chain recombines TRBV11-3 with TRBJ2-1; the match to TRBD1 covers 8 bases. Germline CDR1 reads SGHNT; CDR2 reads YENEEA. CDR3 size: 14 residues. Losses at the gene ends were 5 bases for V and 5 bases for J; bases not matched to a gene: 5. The CDR3 reads CASSPQGANNEQFF. For the CDR3, the DNA is TGTGCCAGCAGCCCCCAGGGGGCGAACAATGAGCAGTTCTTC.

The rearrangement uses TRBV28 and TRBJ1-2; TRBD1 aligns across 7 bases. Germline trimming cut 6 bases from V and 3 bases from J; bases unmatched to any gene: 13. The germline V gene encodes CDR1 MDHEN and CDR2 SYDVKM. This CDR3 region has 16 residues. The CDR3: CASSLQGTPGDYGYTF. CDR3 coding DNA: TGTGCCAGCAGCTTACAGGGGACGCCGGGTGACTATGGCTACACCTTC.

V gene TRBV29-1 combines with J gene TRBJ2-7, with 10 nucleotides matching TRBD1. V was pared by 6 bases and J by 2 bases, with 1 base of the junction left unmatched. Germline loops: CDR1 SQVTM, CDR2 ANQGSEA. The CDR3 covers 12 residues. Here the CDR3 reads CSVGQGTYEQYF. The CDR3 coding sequence is TGCAGCGTGGGACAGGGGACCTACGAGCAGTACTTC.

The chain uses TRBV7-9 and TRBJ1-5, with 7 bases aligning to TRBD1. V lost 5 bases to trimming and J lost 2 bases; unmatched junction nucleotides: 0. This CDR3 has 13 amino acids. Per germline, CDR1 SEHNR and CDR2 FQNEAQ (reference sequence). The CDR3 DNA sequence: TGTGCCAGCAGCCAGGGGGGCAATCAGCCCCAGCATTTT. It codes for CASSQGGNQPQHF.

The chain employs TRBV25-1 and TRBJ1-2; no clear D gene. Trimming took 5 bases from V and 1 from J, leaving 17 bases between them. The CDR3 length is 16 residues. The germline V gene encodes CDR1 MGHDK and CDR2 SYGVNS. The CDR3 region is CASSPTTRGSNYGYTF. The CDR3 nucleotides are TGTGCCAGCAGTCCAACGACCCGGGGTAGTAACTATGGCTACACCTTC.

The gene calls are TRBV12-3 or TRBV12-4 and TRBJ1-2; no definite D call. V was trimmed by 3 bases and J by 5 bases, leaving 4 bases between them. The CDR3 is 11 amino acids. The CDR3 DNA reads as TGTGCCAGCAGTTTTAGATATGGCTACACCTTC. Protein sequence: CASSFRYGYTF.

J is TRBJ2-7 and V is TRBV19; weak D call: TRBD1 (6 bases). V shed 8 bases and J shed 2 bases, with 16 bases lying between them. The CDR3 contains 14 residues. Per germline, CDR1 LNHDA and CDR2 SQIVND (reference sequence). CDR3 sequence: CASRPHRVPYEQYF. In DNA, the CDR3 is TGTGCCAGTCGCCCCCACAGGGTTCCCTACGAGCAGTACTTC.